The subject of this entry is one T cell receptor (beta chain). This sample is part of a study of regulatory T cells in long-lasting Graves disease. With iRepertoire HTBI primers and Arm-PCR of CDR3 regions, TCR beta libraries were built. TCRdb independently ran MiXCR on the multiplex PCR reads; one entry per CDR3 protein. The sample includes approximately 470,000 distinct CDR3 sequences, roughly 15% of them seen just once. Regarding time point: newly diagnosed GD, antithyroid drugs for less than 3 months. Preparation of the TCR library used RNA extracted from PBMCs. These same data were also listed under a study on T cells in Graves' hyperthyroidism and ophthalmopathy.

This material consisted of peripheral blood mononuclear cells (PBMCs), taken at new diagnosis, from a patient treated with antithyroid drugs. The sequence derives from a man aged 40-55 years with Graves disease.

The CDR3 nucleotides read TGCGCCAGCAGCCACGAGACGGAGAACACTGAAGCTTTCTTT. Translated, it gives CASSHETENTEAFF. This chain joins TRBV4-1 and TRBJ1-1; D is undetermined. This CDR3 region has 14 residues. V lost 3 bases, J lost 1 base, and 9 bases lay in between. Per germline, CDR1 MGHRA and CDR2 YSYEKL.